These 14 T cell receptor beta chains came from one sample sequenced in a study of blood T cell repertoires in COVID-19. Libraries were prepared by immunoSEQ multiplex PCR; TCRdb keeps only in-frame clonotypes and omits some of them. This table has about 300,000 clones, more than 70% appearing once. The sequencing sample was made of peripheral blood. The receptors here all came from a woman between 50 and 59 years old with acute or convalescent COVID-19.

This clone was counted once. CDR3 DNA: TGTGCCAGCAGTGCAACCTTAGCGGGAGTTCGCTACGAGCAGTACTTC. Protein sequence: CASSATLAGVRYEQYF. V is TRBV6-2 or TRBV6-3 and J is TRBJ2-7, with 9 bases matching TRBD2. Germline V gene lookup returns CDR1 MNHEY and CDR2 SVGEGT. The junction had 11 bases not matched to a gene; V was cut back by 5 bases and J by 3 bases. The CDR3 runs to 16 residues.

The CDR3 DNA reads as TGCAGTGCGGACAGGGAGGTACTGTTTTTT. It codes for CSADREVLFF. This sequence joins TRBV20-1 and TRBJ1-4; 8 bases map to TRBD1. The CDR3 extends over 10 amino acids. Trimming removed 6 bases from V and 13 bases from J; junction bases left unmatched: 4. The germline V gene encodes CDR1 DFQATT and CDR2 SNEGSKA (reference sequence).

V is TRBV5-1 and J is TRBJ2-5; 8 bases are a match to TRBD1. The V gene's germline CDR1 is SGHRS and CDR2 YFSETQ. The trim removed 4 bases at V and 4 bases at J, leaving 12 bases unmatched. The CDR3 contains 16 residues. Here the CDR3 reads CASSTRRTGKGETQYF. The DNA of the CDR3 is TGCGCCAGCAGCACCCGGAGGACAGGGAAAGGAGAGACCCAGTACTTC.

The V call is TRBV28, the J call TRBJ1-3; D remains ambiguous. The CDR3 consists of 14 residues. Trimming removed 3 bases from V and 0 bases from J, with 6 bases in between. Looked up from germline, CDR1 is MDHEN and CDR2 is SYDVKM. The CDR3 nucleotides are TGTGCCAGCAGTTTCATGAGCTCTGGAAACACCATATATTTT. This translates into CASSFMSSGNTIYF.

This clone was found once. This chain uses TRBV5-1 with TRBJ1-1; TRBD1 matches at 9 bases. This CDR3 contains 15 residues. Losses at the gene ends were 1 base for V and 11 bases for J; bases not matched to a gene: 12. CDR1 is SGHRS, CDR2 YFSETQ, per germline. This CDR3 reads CASSLTSGQGSTAFF. The CDR3 DNA is TGCGCCAGCAGCTTGACCTCCGGACAGGGGAGTACGGCTTTCTTT.

This clone showed up just a few times. The J gene is TRBJ2-5, the V gene TRBV10-1, with 7 nucleotides matching TRBD1. The J segment lost 5 bases and the V segment lost 6 bases, leaving 15 bases of the junction unmatched. Germline V gene sequence: CDR1 WNHNN, CDR2 SYGVQD (reference sequence). There are 16 residues in the CDR3. CDR3 loop: CASREDRETTGETQYF. The CDR3, as DNA: TGCGCCAGCAGAGAAGACAGGGAGACAACGGGGGAGACCCAGTACTTC.

V gene TRBV5-1 combines with J gene TRBJ2-7; TRBD2 agrees at 9 bases. Trimming took 0 bases from V and 2 from J; bases not matched to a gene: 3. The CDR3 consists of 15 residues. Germline V gene sequence: CDR1 SGHRS, CDR2 YFSETQ. The CDR3 is CASSLDSGGTYEQYF. DNA of the CDR3: TGCGCCAGCAGCTTGGATAGCGGGGGTACCTACGAGCAGTACTTC.

V and J are TRBV28 and TRBJ2-3; 9 bases map to TRBD1. Germline CDR1 and CDR2: MDHEN and SYDVKM. The CDR3 spans 21 residues. With V trimmed by 7 bases and J by 0 bases, 23 bases remained unmatched. This CDR3 reads CASTELRTGVSVEGSTDTQYF. The CDR3 region has the DNA TGTGCCAGCACTGAACTGAGGACAGGGGTTTCGGTGGAAGGTAGCACAGATACGCAGTATTTT.

This chain joins TRBV28 and TRBJ1-1; possible D gene TRBD1, 5 bases. Trimming left V 4 bases short and J 5 bases short, with 11 bases between. The CDR3 runs to 13 residues. CDR1 and CDR2 (germline): MDHEN, SYDVKM. Here the CDR3 reads CASSSGGGTEAFF. CDR3 nucleotide sequence: TGTGCCAGCAGTTCCGGGGGGGGAACTGAAGCTTTCTTT.

This clone was observed a handful of times. CDR3 nucleotide sequence: TGTGCCAGCAGTCCAGGGGGGAGCAATCAGCCCCAGCATTTT. This gives the protein CASSPGGSNQPQHF. This rearrangement joins TRBV28 to TRBJ1-5; 7 bases agree with TRBD1. The CDR3 extends over 14 amino acids. With 5 bases clipped from V and 1 base from J, the junction kept 2 bases outside the gene matches. Germline V gene sequence: CDR1 MDHEN, CDR2 SYDVKM.

The gene calls are TRBV7-9 and TRBJ1-1, with D perhaps matching TRBD1 (5 bases). This CDR3 contains 9 residues. Trimming shortened V by 11 bases and J by 7 bases, and 8 bases separated the two germline ends. Germline loops: CDR1 SEHNR, CDR2 FQNEAQ (reference sequence). In DNA, the CDR3 is TGTGCCGCGGGGGGTGAAGCTTTCTTT. It specifies CAAGGEAFF.

The chain employs TRBV24-1 and TRBJ2-5; D may be TRBD2 (6 bases). Germline assignment: CDR1 KGHDR and CDR2 SFDVKD. Trimming took 0 bases from V and 1 from J, leaving 14 bases between them. CDR3 length equals 17 residues. CDR3 protein: CATSDLQSGDSQETQYF. The CDR3 DNA follows: TGTGCCACCAGTGATTTGCAATCGGGAGATTCCCAAGAGACCCAGTACTTC.

This clone was counted a few times. The chain is built from TRBV5-4 and TRBJ1-1; 8 nucleotides match TRBD1. Looked up from germline, CDR1 is SGHNT and CDR2 is YYREEE (reference sequence). This CDR3 region has 15 residues. V lost 4 bases, J lost 6 bases, and 11 bases stayed unmatched. CDR3 coding DNA: TGTGCCAGCAGCCCTCAGGACAGGGTTGTCGCTGAAGCTTTCTTT. This sequence encodes CASSPQDRVVAEAFF.

The rearrangement uses TRBV5-8 and TRBJ2-3; D is uncertain. In germline, CDR1 is SGHTS, CDR2 YDEGEE. Trimming took off 0 bases at V and 2 bases at J, with 7 bases between the two ends. The CDR3 is 14 residues long. CDR3 sequence reads: CASSLGPDTDTQYF. DNA for the CDR3: TGTGCCAGCAGCTTGGGGCCAGACACAGATACGCAGTATTTT.